The next 27 T cell receptor beta chains were all read from a single sample in a study of cytomegalovirus exposure and HLA in healthy donors. The PCR employed 60 Vbeta primers together with 13 Jbeta primers. TCRdb's table, derived via immunoSEQ multiplex PCR, lists solely in-frame clones and lacks some. The sample records around 150,000 clones, around 84% being singletons. Sequencing was done on a sample of PBMCs. Source of these receptors: a woman aged 40 to 50 in good health and CMV-seronegative.

The chain combines TRBV18 with TRBJ1-2; no reliable D call. From germline, CDR1 is KGHSH and CDR2 LQKENI. Trimming shortened V by 3 bases and J by 8 bases, and 13 bases separated the two germline ends. This CDR3 has 13 amino acids. CDR3 residues: CASSPSEGNGYTF. The CDR3 DNA sequence: TGTGCCAGCTCACCGTCAGAGGGTAACGGCTACACCTTC.

The chain carries TRBV2 and TRBJ2-2, with 12 bases matching TRBD1. The CDR3 runs 15 residues. CDR1 and CDR2 from the germline V gene are SNHLY and FYNNEI. V was pared by 4 bases and J by 7 bases, with 4 bases of the junction left unmatched. CDR3 DNA: TGTGCCAGCAGTGGAGGGACAGGGGGCCGCGGGGAGCTGTTTTTT. This codes for CASSGGTGGRGELFF.

V gene TRBV2 combines with J gene TRBJ1-4; D is undetermined. The V and J ends lost 5 bases and 8 bases respectively, with 9 bases between them. This CDR3 contains 12 residues. CDR1 is SNHLY and CDR2 is FYNNEI in the germline V gene. The CDR3 DNA follows: TGTGCCAGCAGTCAAGAGAGGGAAAAACTGTTTTTT. This gives the protein CASSQEREKLFF.

The chain recombines TRBV7-2 with TRBJ1-2, with D possibly matching TRBD1 (6 bases). V was trimmed by 5 bases and J by 4 bases, leaving 11 bases between them. The CDR3 runs 13 residues. In germline, CDR1 is SGHTA, CDR2 FQGNSA. CDR3 in amino acids: CASSPMDSYGYTF. CDR3 DNA: TGTGCCAGCAGCCCCATGGACAGCTATGGCTACACCTTC.

Of note for this clone: Germline and junction disagree at one end, which may indicate a read error. CDR3 DNA: TGTGCCAGTAGTAGAACTATTCCCTCCCACAATGAGCAGTTCTTC. This sequence encodes CASSRTIPSHNEQFF. The genes are TRBV19 and TRBJ2-1; D not resolved. The CDR3 loop spans 15 amino acids. Looked up from germline, CDR1 is LNHDA and CDR2 is SQIVND (reference sequence).

The chain uses TRBV6-1 and TRBJ2-7, with 8 bases that match TRBD1. The junction had 10 bases not matched to a gene; V was cut back by 6 bases and J by 3 bases. Germline V CDR1 and CDR2: MNHNS, SASEGT. The CDR3 extends over 15 amino acids. The CDR3 DNA is TGTGCCAGCAGCCCCGTGGACAGGGTTAACTACGAGCAGTACTTC. As protein: CASSPVDRVNYEQYF.

The chain couples TRBV5-4 to TRBJ2-3, with D perhaps matching TRBD1 (6 bases). Germline V gives CDR1 SGHNT, CDR2 YYREEE (reference sequence). The CDR3 consists of 14 residues. With 1 base removed from V and 2 bases from J, the gap between germline ends came to 8 bases. Written as DNA, the CDR3 is TGTGCCAGCAGCTTGACAGGGTCCACAGATACGCAGTATTTT. Its protein is CASSLTGSTDTQYF.

The chain combines TRBV6-1 with TRBJ2-7; D is possibly TRBD1 (7 bases). The CDR3 sequence is 15 residues long. Germline CDR1 reads MNHNS; CDR2 reads SASEGT. Trimming took 2 bases from V and 4 from J, leaving 15 bases between them. CDR3 region: CASSELAGQIYEQYF. The CDR3 nucleotides are TGTGCCAGCAGTGAACTGGCGGGACAGATATACGAGCAGTACTTC.

The sample holds a few counts of this clone. Other nucleotide sequences in the sample specify the same CDR3. V and J are TRBV4-2 and TRBJ2-7; no definite D call. V lost 6 bases, J lost 2 bases, and 20 bases lay in between. The germline CDR1 and CDR2 sequences are LGHNA and YNFKEQ. This CDR3 is 16 amino acids long. CDR3 bases: TGTGCCAGCAGTTTTTTCAAGCAGAAGGCGGCCTACGAGCAGTACTTC. Translated, it gives CASSFFKQKAAYEQYF.

The chain carries TRBV4-1 and TRBJ2-1, with 10 bases matching TRBD2. Unmatched junction bases numbered 6, after V lost 1 base and J lost 0 bases. The germline gives CDR1 MGHRA, CDR2 YSYEKL. CDR3 length: 18 residues. CDR3 sequence (DNA): TGCGCCAGCAGCCAAGCCCACCTAGCGGGGGCCTCCTACAATGAGCAGTTCTTC. It is translated as CASSQAHLAGASYNEQFF.

This sequence joins TRBV19 and TRBJ2-1; possibly TRBD1 for D (5 bases). Germline V lookup: CDR1 LNHDA, CDR2 SQIVND (reference sequence). CDR3 size: 18 residues. The V and J ends lost 0 bases and 2 bases respectively, with 17 bases between them. CDR3 protein: CASSIDPRRVGTYNEQFF. The DNA of the CDR3 is TGTGCCAGTAGTATAGATCCTCGCAGGGTTGGGACCTACAATGAGCAGTTCTTC.

In this sample, this clone turned up a few times. The V call is TRBV4-2, the J call TRBJ1-1, with TRBD1 matching over 8 bases. Germline V gene data show CDR1 as LGHNA and CDR2 as YNFKEQ. V dropped 2 bases and J dropped 3; count of bases not matched to a gene: 2. CDR3 length equals 14 residues. CDR3 bases: TGTGCCAGCAGCCAACCCAGGGGGCACACTGAAGCTTTCTTT. Amino acid sequence: CASSQPRGHTEAFF.

The chain carries TRBV5-1 and TRBJ2-1; D is uncertain. This CDR3 has 15 residues. Germline loops: CDR1 SGHRS, CDR2 YFSETQ. The V and J ends lost 4 bases and 0 bases respectively, with 11 bases between them. The CDR3 sequence: CASSPTPDSYNEQFF. In DNA form, the CDR3 reads TGCGCCAGCAGCCCGACACCGGACTCCTACAATGAGCAGTTCTTC.

The J gene is TRBJ2-1, the V gene TRBV7-8, with unresolved D. V was pared by 5 bases and J by 6 bases, with 20 bases between. The germline V gene has CDR1 SGHVS and CDR2 FQNEAQ. The CDR3 is 16 amino acids. CDR3: CASSPIRLGGVNEQFF. In nucleotides, the CDR3 is TGTGCCAGCAGCCCGATAAGGCTAGGCGGTGTCAATGAGCAGTTCTTC.

The chain is built from TRBV7-8 and TRBJ1-1; 10 positions agree with TRBD1. Trimming took 3 bases from V and 3 from J; bases not matched to a gene: 13. Germline V gene sequence: CDR1 SGHVS, CDR2 FQNEAQ. This CDR3 has 18 residues. This chain's CDR3 is CASSLIPGTGVGDTEAFF. As DNA, the CDR3 is TGTGCCAGCAGCTTGATCCCGGGGACAGGGGTTGGGGACACTGAAGCTTTCTTT.

V and J are TRBV29-1 and TRBJ1-2; D remains unclear. The CDR3 spans 12 residues. Trimming removed 5 bases at V and 4 bases at J, with 11 bases between. Per the germline V gene, CDR1 is SQVTM and CDR2 is ANQGSEA. The CDR3 coding sequence is TGCAGCGTTCGGGTCCCGCCCTATGGCTACACCTTC. Translated, it gives CSVRVPPYGYTF. Full variable domain (remainder filled in from reference TRBV29-1 and TRBJ1-2): SAVISQKPSRDICQRGTSLTIQCQVDSQVTMMFWYRQQPGQSLTLIATANQGSEATYESGFVIDKFPISRPNLTFSTLTVSNMSPEDSSIYLCSVRVPPYGYTFGSGTRLTVV.

The chain couples TRBV10-3 to TRBJ1-2; TRBD1 matches at 7 bases. Trimming took 6 bases from V and 1 from J; bases not matched to a gene: 5. This CDR3 spans 14 amino acids. CDR1 is ENHRY, CDR2 SYGVKD, per germline. CDR3 amino acids: CAISEGTVNYGYTF. The CDR3 region has the DNA TGTGCCATCAGCGAAGGGACAGTTAACTATGGCTACACCTTC.

V and J are TRBV6-4 and TRBJ1-6; 8 bases are shared with TRBD1. V lost 6 bases, J lost 9 bases, and 7 bases stayed unmatched. From germline, CDR1 is MRHNA and CDR2 SNTAGT. The CDR3 spans 14 residues. The CDR3 bases are TGTGCCAGCAGGATGACAGGGGTCGGTTCACCCCTCCACTTT. It specifies CASRMTGVGSPLHF.

The rearrangement uses TRBV10-3 and TRBJ2-5; tentatively, D is TRBD1 (6 bases). Germline V CDR1 and CDR2: ENHRY, SYGVKD. The CDR3 sequence is 14 residues long. V lost 6 bases to trimming and J lost 3 bases, with 14 bases between them. CDR3 in DNA: TGTGCCATCAGCCCGGGACAACTGGAAGAGACCCAGTACTTC. This encodes CAISPGQLEETQYF.

CDR3 region: CASSVSMNTEAFF. The CDR3 bases are TGTGCCAGCAGTGTCTCTATGAACACTGAAGCTTTCTTT. V and J are TRBV6-4 and TRBJ1-1; no clear D. Germline assignment: CDR1 MRHNA and CDR2 SNTAGT. This CDR3 spans 13 amino acids. The ends were cut back, 4 bases at V and 0 bases at J, with 6 bases in the middle.

The V gene is TRBV10-2, the J gene TRBJ1-1, with 8 bases lining up with TRBD1. Germline loops: CDR1 WSHSY, CDR2 SAAADI. The CDR3 contains 15 residues. Unmatched junction bases numbered 11, after V lost 6 bases and J lost 5 bases. CDR3 DNA sequence: TGCGCCAGCAGCCAAAGACAGGGGCGAAGAACTGAAGCTTTCTTT. This translates into CASSQRQGRRTEAFF.

The genes are TRBV4-1 and TRBJ2-1; D may be TRBD2 (6 bases). Germline CDR1 reads MGHRA; CDR2 reads YSYEKL. The CDR3 loop spans 16 amino acids. The V and J ends lost 0 bases and 2 bases respectively, with 11 bases between them. The CDR3 region is CASSQDRVAAYNEQFF. The CDR3 region has the DNA TGCGCCAGCAGCCAAGATAGGGTAGCGGCCTACAATGAGCAGTTCTTC.

The genes are TRBV5-1 and TRBJ2-7; TRBD2 matches at 14 bases. The CDR3 loop spans 18 amino acids. CDR1 and CDR2 from the germline V gene are SGHRS and YFSETQ. V shed 4 bases and J 0 bases; nucleotides not matched to a gene: 9. DNA of the CDR3: TGCGCCAGCAGCCCGAGGGCCGGGACTAGCGGGAGCTCCTACGAGCAGTACTTC. This codes for CASSPRAGTSGSSYEQYF.

This clone appeared once. This sequence joins TRBV7-9 and TRBJ2-7; D gene uncertain. Between the trimmed V and J ends, which lost 7 bases and 3 bases, there was a span of 13 bases. The length of the CDR3 is 13 residues. Germline lookup yields CDR1 SEHNR and CDR2 FQNEAQ (reference sequence). CDR3 loop: CASTPNAGYEQYF. The CDR3 DNA reads as TGTGCCAGCACCCCAAACGCAGGCTACGAGCAGTACTTC.

V and J are TRBV5-8 and TRBJ2-7; D is unclear. Germline V gives CDR1 SGHTS, CDR2 YDEGEE. Trimming shortened V by 7 bases and J by 3 bases, and 8 bases separated the two germline ends. The CDR3 loop spans 11 amino acids. CDR3 protein: CASHKNYEQYF. The CDR3 DNA is TGTGCCAGCCACAAGAACTACGAGCAGTACTTC.

The chain carries TRBV9 and TRBJ2-1; D might be TRBD1 (5 bases). V shed 5 bases and J shed 0 bases, with 15 bases lying between them. CDR3 length: 16 residues. Germline V gene data show CDR1 as SGDLS and CDR2 as YYNGEE. The CDR3 here is CASSVTDSVSYNEQFF. DNA for the CDR3: TGTGCCAGCAGTGTCACAGACAGCGTCTCCTACAATGAGCAGTTCTTC. Complete variable domain (other parts from reference TRBV9 and TRBJ2-1): DSGVTQTPKHLITATGQRVTLRCSPRSGDLSVYWYQQSLDQGLQFLIQYYNGEERAKGNILERFSAQQFPDLHSELNLSSLELGDSALYFCASSVTDSVSYNEQFFGPGTRLTVL.

The V and J genes are TRBV2 and TRBJ2-3; 11 positions agree with TRBD2. After removal of 5 bases from V and 2 bases from J, the junction contained 9 bases not matched to a gene. This CDR3 region has 17 residues. Germline V gives CDR1 SNHLY, CDR2 FYNNEI. The CDR3, as DNA: TGTGCCAGCAGTCGTGGTCTAGCGGGGGGAAACACAGATACGCAGTATTTT. Translation: CASSRGLAGGNTDTQYF.